A selection of T cell receptor beta chains follows, all from one sample in a study of CD8+CD57+ T cells in acquired aplastic anemia. Using its own MiXCR run on the reads, TCRdb lists one record per CDR3 protein. This sample has about 210,000 distinct CDR3 sequences; over 60% occur once, and the top ten carry 25% to 30%. The sample taken for sequencing was sorted CD4+, CD8+, or CD8+CD57+ T cells (not recorded which) from PBMCs. The receptor source for this set is a human donor in good health. Both conserved end residues are trimmed from each CDR3. The D gene is left open where the match is weak.

d_call | j_call | v_call | cdr3_length | cdr3_aa
NA | TRBJ2-1 | TRBV19 | 9 | ASSRGYEQF
NA | TRBJ2-1 | TRBV20-1 | 9 | SAFRGGEQF
NA | TRBJ1-6 | TRBV12-3/TRBV12-4 | 11 | ASSLVENSPLH
NA | TRBJ2-7 | TRBV6-1 | 13 | ASSDREPGSYEQY
NA | TRBJ2-2 | TRBV24-1 | 10 | ATSDQLGELF
TRBD2 | TRBJ2-7 | TRBV9 | 13 | ASSVASGSNYEQY
TRBD1 | TRBJ1-1 | TRBV19 | 12 | ASSPQGGATEAF
TRBD1 | TRBJ1-2 | TRBV29-1 | 11 | SAVQGANYGYT
TRBD1 | TRBJ2-1 | TRBV13 | 13 | ASRYDRERNNEQF
TRBD1 | TRBJ1-2 | TRBV9 | 14 | ASSLIPGQGAAGYT
NA | TRBJ2-5 | TRBV12-3/TRBV12-4 | 12 | ASSPPSDQETQY
TRBD1 | TRBJ1-6 | TRBV5-1 | 14 | ASSLQGSSYNSPLH
NA | TRBJ2-1 | TRBV10-3 | 14 | AISEGHGGSYNEQF
TRBD2 | TRBJ2-1 | TRBV12-5 | 12 | ASAPAGGFNEQF
NA | TRBJ1-1 | TRBV12-3/TRBV12-4 | 12 | ASSSGQIWTEAF
NA | TRBJ1-1 | TRBV7-2 | 11 | ASSSQGYTEAS
NA | TRBJ2-1 | TRBV5-1 | 9 | ASSLGNEQF
NA | TRBJ1-1 | TRBV7-4 | 15 | ASSSRPLGSRYTEAF
TRBD2 | TRBJ2-7 | TRBV7-3 | 12 | ASSLSGRVGEQY
NA | TRBJ1-1 | TRBV4-2 | 13 | ASSQDPRAGDEAF
NA | TRBJ1-2 | TRBV9 | 14 | ASSAYDHSGDYGYT
TRBD2 | TRBJ2-1 | TRBV25-1 | 12 | ASSELAGLDEQF
NA | NA | TRBV7-3 | 9 | ASSLSGTQY
NA | TRBJ2-7 | TRBV24-1 | 12 | ATSDPDGGYEQY
NA | TRBJ2-4 | TRBV6-6 | 15 | ASSYSIGDSGENIQY
NA | TRBJ2-2 | TRBV9 | 13 | ASSVVGGRAGELF
NA | TRBJ2-7 | TRBV14 | 15 | ASSQEDPARRVYEQY
TRBD2 | TRBJ2-5 | TRBV12-3/TRBV12-4 | 13 | ASSFGTSVREAQY
TRBD1 | TRBJ2-4 | TRBV10-3 | 11 | AIRTGEHNGQY
TRBD2 | TRBJ2-6 | TRBV25-1 | 16 | ASSATSGGLSGANVLT
NA | TRBJ1-2 | TRBV19 | 10 | ASSPNNYGYT
NA | TRBJ1-1 | TRBV15 | 13 | ATSRVDGADTEAF
NA | TRBJ1-2 | TRBV7-8 | 10 | ASGPSGEGYT
NA | TRBJ2-7 | TRBV2 | 13 | ASSPDHARSYEQY
NA | TRBJ2-2 | TRBV19 | 13 | ASSIDDTNTGELF
NA | TRBJ2-7 | TRBV20-1 | 8 | SASKLAEY
TRBD1 | TRBJ1-1 | TRBV29-1 | 12 | STIAGTGVTEAF
TRBD1 | TRBJ2-5 | TRBV2 | 12 | ASYPRGRQETQY
TRBD2 | TRBJ2-1 | TRBV25-1 | 14 | ASSALTSGDYNEQF
NA | TRBJ2-5 | TRBV7-6 | 13 | ASCLWGGTQETQY
TRBD1 | TRBJ2-5 | TRBV20-1 | 12 | SALTGVGQETQY
NA | TRBJ1-1 | TRBV10-3 | 12 | AIRGLGVNTEAF
TRBD1 | TRBJ2-7 | TRBV20-1 | 13 | SARLKQGASYEQY
TRBD2 | TRBJ2-5 | TRBV20-1 | 11 | SALTSGKETQY
TRBD2 | TRBJ2-5 | TRBV7-2 | 12 | ASSLGTSSQTQY